Only a few counts were recorded for the clone carrying this T cell receptor beta chain. Per the original methods: Estimation of nucleated cell counts relied on the amplification of reference gene primers. TCRdb's table, derived via immunoSEQ multiplex PCR, lists solely in-frame clones and lacks some. That table is the source of V, J and clone size, and D and trimming were worked out from the DNA. The sample records 150,000 to 200,000 clones, about four fifths being singletons. The data derive from a study of blood T cell repertoires in COVID-19. Per the germline V gene, CDR1 is MNHNS and CDR2 is SASEGT. Trimming shortened V by 2 bases and J by 8 bases, and 6 bases separated the two germline ends. The CDR3 spans 11 residues.

The sample taken for sequencing was peripheral blood. The chain has TRBV6-1 and TRBJ1-2; D is undetermined. The source is a woman aged 80 or over with acute or convalescent COVID-19. Here the CDR3 DNA reads TGTGCCAGCAGTGAACAGTTAGGCTACACCTTC. Protein sequence: CASSEQLGYTF.